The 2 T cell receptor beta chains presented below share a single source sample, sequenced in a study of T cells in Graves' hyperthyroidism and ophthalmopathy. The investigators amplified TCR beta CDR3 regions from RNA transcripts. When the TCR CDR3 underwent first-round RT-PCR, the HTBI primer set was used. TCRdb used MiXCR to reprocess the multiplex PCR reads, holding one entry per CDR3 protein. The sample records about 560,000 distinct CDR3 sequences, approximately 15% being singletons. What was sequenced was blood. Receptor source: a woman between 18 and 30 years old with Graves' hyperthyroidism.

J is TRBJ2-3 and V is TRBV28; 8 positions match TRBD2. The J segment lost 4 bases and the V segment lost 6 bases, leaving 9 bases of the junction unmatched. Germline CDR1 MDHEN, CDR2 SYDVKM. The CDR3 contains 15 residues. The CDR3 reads CASSDQGLAPDTQYF. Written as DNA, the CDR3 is TGTGCCAGCAGCGATCAAGGACTAGCACCAGATACGCAGTATTTT.

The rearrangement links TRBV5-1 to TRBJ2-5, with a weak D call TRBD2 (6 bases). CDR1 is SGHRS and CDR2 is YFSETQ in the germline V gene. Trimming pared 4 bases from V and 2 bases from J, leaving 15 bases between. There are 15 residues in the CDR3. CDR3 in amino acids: CASSLGGTMQETQYF. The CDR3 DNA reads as TGCGCCAGCAGCCTCGGGGGAACGATGCAAGAGACCCAGTACTTC.